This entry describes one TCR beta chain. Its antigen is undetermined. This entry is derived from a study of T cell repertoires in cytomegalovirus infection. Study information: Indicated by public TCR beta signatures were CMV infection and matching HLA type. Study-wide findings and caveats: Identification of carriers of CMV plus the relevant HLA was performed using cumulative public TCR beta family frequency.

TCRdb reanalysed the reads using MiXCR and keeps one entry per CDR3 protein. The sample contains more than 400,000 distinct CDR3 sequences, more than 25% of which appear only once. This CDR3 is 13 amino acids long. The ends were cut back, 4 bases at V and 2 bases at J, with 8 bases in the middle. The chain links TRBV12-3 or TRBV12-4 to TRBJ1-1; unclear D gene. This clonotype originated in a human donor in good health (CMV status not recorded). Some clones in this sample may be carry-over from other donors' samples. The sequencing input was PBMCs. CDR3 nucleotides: TGTGCCAGCAGTTGGCGGAGTAACACTGAAGCTTTCTTT. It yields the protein CASSWRSNTEAFF.